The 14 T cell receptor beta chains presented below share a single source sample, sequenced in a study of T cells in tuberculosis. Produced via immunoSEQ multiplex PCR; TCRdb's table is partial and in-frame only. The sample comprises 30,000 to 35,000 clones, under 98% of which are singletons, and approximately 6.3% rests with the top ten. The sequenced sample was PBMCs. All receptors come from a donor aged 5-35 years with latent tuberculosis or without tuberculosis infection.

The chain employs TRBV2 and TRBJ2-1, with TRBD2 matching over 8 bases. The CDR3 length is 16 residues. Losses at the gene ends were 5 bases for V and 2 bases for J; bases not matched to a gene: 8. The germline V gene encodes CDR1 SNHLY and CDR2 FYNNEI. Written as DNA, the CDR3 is TGTGCCAGCAGTCCCTTCAGCGGGGGCACCTACAATGAGCAGTTCTTC. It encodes CASSPFSGGTYNEQFF.

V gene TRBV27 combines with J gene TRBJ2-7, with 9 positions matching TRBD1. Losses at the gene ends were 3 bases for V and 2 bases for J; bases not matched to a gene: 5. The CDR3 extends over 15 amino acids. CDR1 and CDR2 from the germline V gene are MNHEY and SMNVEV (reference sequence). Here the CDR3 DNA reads TGTGCCAGCAGTTTTACCGGGACAGGGACCTACGAGCAGTACTTC. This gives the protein CASSFTGTGTYEQYF.

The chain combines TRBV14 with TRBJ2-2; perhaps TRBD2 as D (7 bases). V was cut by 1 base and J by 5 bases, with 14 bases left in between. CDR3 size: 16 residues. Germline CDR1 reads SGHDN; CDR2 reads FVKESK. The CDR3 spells CASSQVGGLRTGELFF. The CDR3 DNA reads TGTGCCAGCAGCCAAGTCGGGGGGCTTCGAACCGGGGAGCTGTTTTTT.

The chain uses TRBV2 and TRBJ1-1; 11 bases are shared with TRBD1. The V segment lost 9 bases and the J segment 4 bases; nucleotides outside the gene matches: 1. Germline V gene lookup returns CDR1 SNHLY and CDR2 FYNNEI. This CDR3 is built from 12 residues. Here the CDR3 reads CARDRGLTEAFF. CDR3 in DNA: TGTGCCAGGGACAGGGGGCTCACTGAAGCTTTCTTT. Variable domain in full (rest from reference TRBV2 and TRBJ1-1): EPEVTQTPSHQVTQMGQEVILRCVPISNHLYFYWYRQILGQKVEFLVSFYNNEISEKSEIFDDQFSVERPDGSNFTLKIRSTKLEDSAMYFCARDRGLTEAFFGQGTRLTVV.

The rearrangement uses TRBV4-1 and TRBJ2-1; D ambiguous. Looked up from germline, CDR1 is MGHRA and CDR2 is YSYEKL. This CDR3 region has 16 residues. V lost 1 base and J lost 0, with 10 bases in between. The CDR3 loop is CASSQATTSSYNEQFF. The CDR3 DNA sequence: TGCGCCAGCAGCCAAGCCACTACCAGCTCCTACAATGAGCAGTTCTTC.

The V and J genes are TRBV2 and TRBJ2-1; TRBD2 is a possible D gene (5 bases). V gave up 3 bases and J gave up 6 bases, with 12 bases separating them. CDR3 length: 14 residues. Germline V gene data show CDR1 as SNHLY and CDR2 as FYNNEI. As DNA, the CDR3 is TGTGCCAGCAGTGATCGGACTGACTTCAATGAGCAGTTCTTC. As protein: CASSDRTDFNEQFF.

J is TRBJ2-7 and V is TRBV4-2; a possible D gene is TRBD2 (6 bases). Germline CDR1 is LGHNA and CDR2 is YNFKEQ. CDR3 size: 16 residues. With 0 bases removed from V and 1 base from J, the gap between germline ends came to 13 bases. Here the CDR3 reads CASSQDAGSGSYEQYF. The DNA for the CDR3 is TGTGCCAGCAGCCAAGATGCGGGGAGCGGGTCCTACGAGCAGTACTTC.

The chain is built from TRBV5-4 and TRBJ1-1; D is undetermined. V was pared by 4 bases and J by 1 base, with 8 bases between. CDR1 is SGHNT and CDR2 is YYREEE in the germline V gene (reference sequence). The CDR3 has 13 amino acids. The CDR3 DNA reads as TGTGCCAGCAGCATGTACAGGAACACTGAAGCTTTCTTT. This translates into CASSMYRNTEAFF.

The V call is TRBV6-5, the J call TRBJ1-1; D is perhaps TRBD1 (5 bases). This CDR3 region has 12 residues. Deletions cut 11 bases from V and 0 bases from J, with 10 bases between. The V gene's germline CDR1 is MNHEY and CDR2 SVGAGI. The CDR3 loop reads CAVGELNTEAFF. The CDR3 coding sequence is TGTGCCGTAGGGGAACTGAACACTGAAGCTTTCTTT.

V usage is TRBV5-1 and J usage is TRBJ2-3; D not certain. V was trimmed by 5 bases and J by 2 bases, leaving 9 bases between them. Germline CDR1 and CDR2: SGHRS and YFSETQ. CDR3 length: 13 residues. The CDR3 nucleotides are TGCGCCAGCAGTCAAATACTCACAGATACGCAGTATTTT. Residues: CASSQILTDTQYF.

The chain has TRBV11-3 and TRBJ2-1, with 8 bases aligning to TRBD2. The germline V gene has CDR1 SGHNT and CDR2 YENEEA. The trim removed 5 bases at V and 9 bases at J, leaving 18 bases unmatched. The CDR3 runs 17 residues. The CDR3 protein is CASSPSFGSGAEGEQFF. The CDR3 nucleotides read TGTGCCAGCAGCCCTAGTTTTGGTAGCGGGGCGGAGGGTGAGCAGTTCTTC.

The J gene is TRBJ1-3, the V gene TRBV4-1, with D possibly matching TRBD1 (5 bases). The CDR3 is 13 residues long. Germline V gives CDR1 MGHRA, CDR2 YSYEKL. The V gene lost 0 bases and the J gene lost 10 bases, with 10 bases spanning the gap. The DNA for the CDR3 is TGCGCCAGCAGCCAAGAGGAGGGGAGGACCATATATTTT. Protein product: CASSQEEGRTIYF.

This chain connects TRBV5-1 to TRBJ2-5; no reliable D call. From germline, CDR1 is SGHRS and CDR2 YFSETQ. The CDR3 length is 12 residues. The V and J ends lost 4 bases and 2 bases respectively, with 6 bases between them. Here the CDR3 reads CASSRGQETQYF. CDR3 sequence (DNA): TGCGCCAGCAGCCGCGGACAAGAGACCCAGTACTTC.

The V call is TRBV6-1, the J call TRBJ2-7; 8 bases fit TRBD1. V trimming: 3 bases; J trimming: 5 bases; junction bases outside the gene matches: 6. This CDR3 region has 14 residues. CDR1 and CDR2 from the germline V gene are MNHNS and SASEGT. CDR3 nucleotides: TGTGCCAGCAGTGAGGACAGGGTGCAAGACGAGCAGTACTTC. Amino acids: CASSEDRVQDEQYF.